Shown below are 29 T cell receptor beta chains from a single sample sequenced in a study of shared clonotypes between healthy human individuals. Repertoires were generated with immunoSEQ multiplex PCR, while TCRdb's copy carries only in-frame clones and drops some. The sample comprises more than 500,000 clones, 90% to 95% of which are singletons, and around 0.11% rests with the top ten. The naive CD8 subset, CD45RO-negative cells positively selected for CCR7, excluded terminally differentiated effector memory CD45RA+ cells. The sample comprised naive CD8+ T cells sorted from blood. The receptors come from a woman aged 30 to 39 in good health.

V and J are TRBV13 and TRBJ2-7; TRBD2 matches 13 bases. The germline V gene has CDR1 PRHDT and CDR2 FYEKMQ (reference sequence). V was clipped by 4 bases and J by 0 bases; unmatched bases: 0. This CDR3 spans 15 amino acids. In DNA form, the CDR3 reads TGTGCCAGCAGCTGGACTAGCGGGAGCTCCTACGAGCAGTACTTC. Its protein is CASSWTSGSSYEQYF. Supplemented by reference TRBV13 and TRBJ2-7, the full variable domain reads AAGVIQSPRHLIKEKRETATLKCYPIPRHDTVYWYQQGPGQDPQFLISFYEKMQSDKGSIPDRFSAQQFSDYHSELNMSSLELGDSALYFCASSWTSGSSYEQYFGPGTRLTVT.

This chain connects TRBV19 to TRBJ2-7; the D gene could be TRBD1 or TRBD2 (5 bases each). The CDR3 consists of 16 residues. Germline values: CDR1 LNHDA, CDR2 SQIVND (reference sequence). With 4 bases removed from V and 2 bases from J, the gap between germline ends came to 18 bases. The CDR3 here is CASSTERGQGAYEQYF. DNA for the CDR3: TGTGCCAGTAGTACCGAACGTGGGCAGGGAGCCTACGAGCAGTACTTC.

The chain joins TRBV29-1 to TRBJ2-3; the match to TRBD1 covers 7 bases. J gave up 2 bases and V 7 bases, and 6 bases lay outside the gene matches. Germline V lookup: CDR1 SQVTM, CDR2 ANQGSEA. This CDR3 is 13 amino acids long. The chain's CDR3 is CSGDTGDTDTQYF. The CDR3 region has the DNA TGCAGCGGAGACACAGGGGACACAGATACGCAGTATTTT.

This chain joins TRBV28 and TRBJ1-5; D call uncertain. The CDR3 covers 12 residues. The germline V gene has CDR1 MDHEN and CDR2 SYDVKM. Deletions cut 8 bases from V and 11 bases from J, with 16 bases between. Here the CDR3 reads CASQPRNIAQHF. CDR3 nucleotides: TGTGCCAGCCAACCCAGAAATATAGCCCAGCATTTT.

A word on this clone: Other nucleotide sequences from this sample produce the same CDR3. The genes are TRBV2 and TRBJ2-2; D is unclear. From germline, CDR1 is SNHLY and CDR2 FYNNEI. The CDR3 runs to 11 residues. The V gene lost 6 bases and the J gene lost 5 bases, with 4 bases spanning the gap. DNA of the CDR3: TGTGCCAGCAGCGGGACCGGGGAGCTGTTTTTT. The encoded protein is CASSGTGELFF.

This rearrangement joins TRBV6-5 to TRBJ2-1, with 9 nucleotides matching TRBD2. Germline values: CDR1 MNHEY, CDR2 SVGAGI. V shed 6 bases, J shed 6 bases, and the junction held 6 bases outside the gene matches. This CDR3 contains 14 residues. CDR3 residues: CASRESSGVNEQFF. The CDR3 coding sequence is TGTGCCAGCAGGGAGTCTAGCGGGGTCAATGAGCAGTTCTTC.

In regard to this clone: At the DNA level, this CDR3 is encoded by other sequences in the same sample as well. The V call is TRBV5-1, the J call TRBJ1-5; no firm D call. The CDR3 contains 15 residues. The V gene lost 0 bases and the J gene lost 0 bases, with 7 bases spanning the gap. The germline V gene encodes CDR1 SGHRS and CDR2 YFSETQ. CDR3 loop: CASSLGQYSNQPQHF. In DNA, the CDR3 is TGCGCCAGCAGCTTGGGGCAATATAGCAATCAGCCCCAGCATTTT.

The V call is TRBV20-1, the J call TRBJ2-4, with TRBD2 matching 10 bases. Losses at the gene ends were 5 bases for V and 10 bases for J; bases not matched to a gene: 2. The CDR3 is 11 residues long. The germline gives CDR1 DFQATT, CDR2 SNEGSKA (reference sequence). The CDR3 nucleotides read TGCAGTGCTCTAGCGGGGGCGATTCAGTACTTC. Translation gives CSALAGAIQYF.

This clone occurred a few times. This chain links TRBV6-1 with TRBJ1-5; D call uncertain. In germline, CDR1 is MNHNS, CDR2 SASEGT. The CDR3 runs 16 residues. V lost 2 bases and J lost 0, with 11 bases in between. DNA for the CDR3: TGTGCCAGCAGTGAAAAAGGTACTCTTAGCAATCAGCCCCAGCATTTT. Its translation: CASSEKGTLSNQPQHF.

This clone was recorded a few times. This sequence joins TRBV16 and TRBJ1-2; D remains ambiguous. CDR1 KGHSY and CDR2 FQNENV come from the germline V gene. This CDR3 has 13 amino acids. Trimming took off 0 bases at V and 5 bases at J, with 7 bases between the two ends. The DNA for the CDR3 is TGTGCCAGCAGCCAATCGTTCCGATATGGCTACACCTTC. Translating gives CASSQSFRYGYTF.

The rearrangement uses TRBV27 and TRBJ2-7, with 11 bases identical to TRBD2. The trim removed 7 bases at V and 5 bases at J, leaving 7 bases unmatched. The CDR3 is made up of 14 amino acids. Germline assignment: CDR1 MNHEY and CDR2 SMNVEV (reference sequence). CDR3 nucleotide sequence: TGTGCCAGCAAGCGACTAGCGGGAAACCACGAGCAGTACTTC. Its protein product is CASKRLAGNHEQYF.

The chain has TRBV23-1 and TRBJ1-5; the D is unclear. TRBV23-1 is an ORF for which the function is uncertain. V shed 4 bases and J shed 0 bases, with 13 bases lying between them. CDR3 length: 16 residues. The CDR3 region has the DNA TGCGCCAGCAGTCCCCCAGGATCTTATAGCAATCAGCCCCAGCATTTT. Its translation: CASSPPGSYSNQPQHF.

The chain links TRBV25-1 to TRBJ1-1; unclear D gene. V was shortened by 6 bases and J by 0 bases, with 17 bases between the two germline ends. Germline loops: CDR1 MGHDK, CDR2 SYGVNS. The CDR3 extends over 16 amino acids. As DNA, the CDR3 is TGTGCCAGCAGATCGGGGTCGGGGAGGATGAACACTGAAGCTTTCTTT. Encoded protein: CASRSGSGRMNTEAFF.

V gene TRBV15 combines with J gene TRBJ2-3; 9 positions agree with TRBD2. CDR1 LNHNV and CDR2 YYDKDF come from the germline V gene (reference sequence). The trim removed 1 base at V and 6 bases at J, leaving 8 bases unmatched. The CDR3 length is 16 residues. The CDR3 region is CATSRGAGGSRDTQYF. The CDR3 nucleotides are TGTGCCACCAGCAGAGGAGCGGGAGGTAGTAGGGATACGCAGTATTTT.

The table lists this clone with a count of one. The chain is built from TRBV28 and TRBJ1-1, with TRBD1 identical over 7 bases. Germline V gives CDR1 MDHEN, CDR2 SYDVKM. J was trimmed by 8 bases and V by 5 bases; bases with no gene match: 11. There are 14 residues in the CDR3. CDR3 residues: CASSLYRGIAEAFF. For the CDR3, the DNA is TGTGCCAGCAGTCTGTACAGGGGAATAGCGGAAGCTTTCTTT.

This sequence joins TRBV10-2 and TRBJ2-2; perhaps TRBD1 as D (5 bases). The CDR3 length is 14 residues. The germline V gene encodes CDR1 WSHSY and CDR2 SAAADI. Trimming left V 6 bases short and J 3 bases short, with 11 bases between. CDR3 DNA: TGCGCCAGCAGACAGGACACTTACACCGGGGAGCTGTTTTTT. This codes for CASRQDTYTGELFF.

The gene calls are TRBV27 and TRBJ1-3; D gene uncertain. The CDR3 is 14 amino acids. V was clipped by 6 bases and J by 0 bases, with 9 bases between them. Germline CDR1 MNHEY, CDR2 SMNVEV (reference sequence). The CDR3 here is CASSTASSGNTIYF. CDR3 nucleotides: TGTGCCAGCAGCACCGCAAGCTCTGGAAACACCATATATTTT.

The sample holds one count of this clone. V usage is TRBV7-2 and J usage is TRBJ2-1; a possible D gene is TRBD2 (6 bases). Germline-derived CDR1 and CDR2 are SGHTA and FQGNSA. Trimming removed 6 bases from V and 4 bases from J, with 16 bases in between. The CDR3 sequence is 15 residues long. This chain's CDR3 is CASSSRGEGYNEQFF. The CDR3 bases are TGTGCCAGCAGTTCGCGGGGAGAGGGATACAATGAGCAGTTCTTC.

J is TRBJ2-2 and V is TRBV5-6; D is uncertain. Germline V gene sequence: CDR1 SGHDT, CDR2 YYEEEE. Trimming cost V 2 bases and J 6 bases, with 8 bases left between them. The CDR3 spans 13 residues. CDR3 nucleotides: TGTGCCAGCAGCTTAGAGGATTCCGGGGAGCTGTTTTTT. Translated: CASSLEDSGELFF. Together with reference TRBV5-6 and TRBJ2-2, the CDR3 gives the full variable domain: DAGVTQSPTHLIKTRGQQVTLRCSPKSGHDTVSWYQQALGQGPQFIFQYYEEEERQRGNFPDRFSGHQFPNYSSELNVNALLLGDSALYLCASSLEDSGELFFGEGSRLTVL.

The chain joins TRBV18 to TRBJ1-1; perhaps TRBD1 as D (5 bases). Trimming removed 3 bases from V and 3 bases from J, with 14 bases in between. This CDR3 has 15 amino acids. CDR1 KGHSH and CDR2 LQKENI come from the germline V gene. In nucleotides, the CDR3 is TGTGCCAGCTCACCGGTCAGGGAATTGGACACTGAAGCTTTCTTT. Protein: CASSPVRELDTEAFF.

This chain uses TRBV2 with TRBJ2-7, with 9 bases that match TRBD2. Germline CDR1 reads SNHLY; CDR2 reads FYNNEI. The J segment lost 4 bases and the V segment lost 6 bases, leaving 13 bases of the junction unmatched. The CDR3 loop spans 16 amino acids. CDR3: CASSSTVAGVFYEQYF. The CDR3 DNA is TGTGCCAGCAGCTCGACAGTAGCGGGAGTGTTTTACGAGCAGTACTTC.

J is TRBJ1-2 and V is TRBV7-9; 7 bases map to TRBD1. Germline trimming cut 7 bases from V and 4 bases from J; bases unmatched to any gene: 6. Germline assignment: CDR1 SEHNR and CDR2 FQNEAQ (reference sequence). This CDR3 comprises 13 residues. The CDR3 region is CASIQDRTYGYTF. The DNA for the CDR3 is TGTGCCAGCATACAGGACAGGACCTATGGCTACACCTTC.

The chain has TRBV5-4 and TRBJ2-5; 9 nucleotides align to TRBD1. Germline CDR1 SGHNT, CDR2 YYREEE (reference sequence). The CDR3 loop spans 14 amino acids. Trimming removed 2 bases from V and 2 bases from J; junction bases left unmatched: 1. CDR3 amino acids: CASSFDRGQETQYF. The CDR3 nucleotides read TGTGCCAGCAGCTTCGACAGGGGGCAAGAGACCCAGTACTTC.

CDR3 residues: CASSLGQGGEQYF. As DNA, the CDR3 is TGTGCCAGCAGTTTGGGACAGGGGGGGGAGCAGTACTTC. The chain couples TRBV6-5 to TRBJ2-7; the match to TRBD1 covers 11 bases. This CDR3 region has 13 residues. Per germline, CDR1 MNHEY and CDR2 SVGAGI. J gave up 7 bases and V 4 bases, and 3 bases lay outside the gene matches.

CDR3 in amino acids: CASSKRDGGYEQYF. The DNA of the CDR3 is TGTGCCAGCAGCAAGCGGGACGGGGGCTACGAGCAGTACTTC. The rearrangement links TRBV9 to TRBJ2-7; 7 bases agree with TRBD2. This CDR3 has 14 amino acids. The germline V gene has CDR1 SGDLS and CDR2 YYNGEE. V was pared by 4 bases and J by 3 bases, with 7 bases of the junction left unmatched.

The chain combines TRBV19 with TRBJ1-1; 7 nucleotides agree with TRBD1. Germline V gives CDR1 LNHDA, CDR2 SQIVND (reference sequence). The CDR3 is 14 amino acids. With 5 bases clipped from V and 7 bases from J, the junction kept 10 bases outside the gene matches. Here the CDR3 DNA reads TGTGCCAGTAGTTTGGTTGTAGGGACAGATGAAGCTTTCTTT. Translating it yields CASSLVVGTDEAFF. Together with reference TRBV19 and TRBJ1-1, the CDR3 gives the full variable domain: DGGITQSPKYLFRKEGQNVTLSCEQNLNHDAMYWYRQDPGQGLRLIYYSQIVNDFQKGDIAEGYSVSREKKESFPLTVTSAQKNPTAFYLCASSLVVGTDEAFFGQGTRLTVV.

This rearrangement joins TRBV2 to TRBJ2-4; weak D call: TRBD1 (6 bases). Between the trimmed V and J ends, which lost 0 bases and 6 bases, there was a span of 9 bases. Germline values: CDR1 SNHLY, CDR2 FYNNEI. This CDR3 comprises 14 residues. CDR3 nucleotides: TGTGCCAGCAGTGAAGCGCAGGGGACAAACATTCAGTACTTC. Translating it yields CASSEAQGTNIQYF.

The CDR3 loop reads CASIPGRLHFSYEQYF. The DNA for the CDR3 is TGTGCCAGCATCCCCGGAAGACTACACTTCTCCTACGAGCAGTACTTC. V and J are TRBV5-4 and TRBJ2-7; D possibly corresponds to TRBD2 (5 bases). This CDR3 has 16 amino acids. V was cut by 6 bases and J by 0 bases, with 19 bases left in between. Per germline, CDR1 SGHNT and CDR2 YYREEE (reference sequence).

The chain links TRBV29-1 to TRBJ2-1; D is unclear. Germline-derived CDR1 and CDR2 are SQVTM and ANQGSEA. This CDR3 has 13 amino acids. Trimming shortened V by 3 bases and J by 3 bases, and 9 bases separated the two germline ends. The CDR3 nucleotides are TGCAGCGTTGAGCGTCCTTACTACAATGAGCAGTTCTTC. This gives the protein CSVERPYYNEQFF.